This record looks at one T cell receptor beta chain sequence and its context. This entry belongs to a study of OX40 agonist ivuxolimab in advanced cancers. Overall study: Every 2 weeks, patients got intravenous ivuxolimab at one of six dose levels (0.01-10 mg/kg). Prior therapy, whether anti-PD-1, anti-PD-L1 or anti-CTLA-4, was allowed, and about 40% had some.

Repertoires were generated with immunoSEQ multiplex PCR, while TCRdb's copy carries only in-frame clones and drops some. The top ten hold over 20% of the sample, which has approximately 35,000 clones, roughly 72% seen once. Trimming cost V 4 bases and J 3 bases, with 9 bases left between them. The germline gives CDR1 SQVTM, CDR2 ANQGSEA. This CDR3 contains 12 residues. J is TRBJ1-2 and V is TRBV29-1, with D unclear. The sequencing here drew on CD4+ or CD8+ T cells sorted from blood, taken in a trial of the OX40 agonist ivuxolimab. The TCR sequence derives from an adult with an advanced solid tumor such as melanoma, head and neck, liver or kidney cancer. CDR3 DNA sequence: TGCAGCGTTGCTACCGGGGACTATGGCTACACCTTC. It is translated as CSVATGDYGYTF.